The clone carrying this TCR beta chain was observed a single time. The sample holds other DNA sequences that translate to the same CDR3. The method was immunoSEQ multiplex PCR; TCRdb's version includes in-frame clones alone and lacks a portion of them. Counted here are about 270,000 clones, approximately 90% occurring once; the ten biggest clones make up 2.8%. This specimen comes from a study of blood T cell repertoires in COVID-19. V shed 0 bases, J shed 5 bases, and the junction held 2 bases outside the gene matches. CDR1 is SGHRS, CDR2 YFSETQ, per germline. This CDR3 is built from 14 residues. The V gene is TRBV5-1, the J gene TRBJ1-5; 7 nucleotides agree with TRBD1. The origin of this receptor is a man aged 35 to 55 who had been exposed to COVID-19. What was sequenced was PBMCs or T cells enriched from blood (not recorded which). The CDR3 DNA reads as TGCGCCAGCAGCTTGGGCACAGGGGATCAGCCCCAGCATTTT. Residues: CASSLGTGDQPQHF.